This entry lists 25 T cell receptor beta chains sequenced from one sample in a study of cytomegalovirus exposure and HLA in healthy donors (dated by TCRdb to 2015 to 2018). Libraries came from the immunoSEQ multiplex PCR assay. TCRdb stores this immuneACCESS table with in-frame sequences only. Part of the clones is absent; in the studies checked, under half of the shortfall reflects unresolved V genes, and no reason is known for the rest. The sample records 120,000 or so clones, roughly nine tenths of which are singletons. The ten largest clones take up 1.5% to 2% of the sample. The specimen was PBMCs. The receptors were sampled from a woman under 30 in good health and CMV-seronegative.

This clone was seen once. V is TRBV4-1 and J is TRBJ2-3, with D perhaps TRBD2 (6 bases). This CDR3 has 15 amino acids. In germline, CDR1 is MGHRA, CDR2 YSYEKL. Trimming removed 0 bases at V and 4 bases at J, with 11 bases between. The CDR3 reads CASSQEPRDSDTQYF. The CDR3 DNA reads TGCGCCAGCAGCCAAGAGCCCCGGGACTCAGATACGCAGTATTTT.

The chain combines TRBV6-5 with TRBJ1-2; no clear D gene. Germline lookup yields CDR1 MNHEY and CDR2 SVGAGI. Deletions cut 2 bases from V and 0 bases from J, with 13 bases between. This CDR3 comprises 16 residues. The chain's CDR3 is CASSYRRGITNYGYTF. DNA for the CDR3: TGTGCCAGCAGTTACCGCCGGGGAATAACTAACTATGGCTACACCTTC.

The count of this clone is one. This chain uses TRBV28 with TRBJ2-7, with TRBD2 matching over 9 bases. CDR1 and CDR2 (germline): MDHEN, SYDVKM. The CDR3 is 13 amino acids. V shed 6 bases and J 3 bases; nucleotides not matched to a gene: 3. The CDR3 sequence: CASRLRGGYEQYF. DNA for the CDR3: TGTGCCAGCAGACTGCGGGGGGGCTACGAGCAGTACTTC.

This clone was counted once. This CDR3 is CASGTAYGYTF. As DNA, the CDR3 is TGTGCCAGCGGGACAGCCTATGGCTACACCTTC. The rearrangement joins TRBV6-1 to TRBJ1-2; 7 bases map to TRBD1. This CDR3 comprises 11 residues. Per germline, CDR1 MNHNS and CDR2 SASEGT. Unmatched junction bases numbered 1, after V lost 8 bases and J lost 4 bases.

The rearrangement links TRBV19 to TRBJ1-5, with TRBD1 as a possible D gene (5 bases). Trimming removed 3 bases at V and 5 bases at J, with 14 bases between. This CDR3 region has 15 residues. Germline lookup yields CDR1 LNHDA and CDR2 SQIVND (reference sequence). The CDR3, as DNA: TGTGCCAGTAGTATCCCACAGGATGGGGATCAGCCCCAGCATTTT. Translating it yields CASSIPQDGDQPQHF.

V and J are TRBV7-9 and TRBJ1-5; 9 nucleotides line up with TRBD1. V trimming: 5 bases; J trimming: 6 bases; junction bases outside the gene matches: 11. The CDR3 covers 16 residues. CDR1 and CDR2 (germline): SEHNR, FQNEAQ (reference sequence). CDR3 loop: CASSAGYRGPGQPQHF. CDR3 nucleotide sequence: TGTGCCAGCAGCGCGGGCTACAGGGGGCCGGGTCAGCCCCAGCATTTT. The full variable domain, completed using reference TRBV7-9 and TRBJ1-5, is DTGVSQNPRHKITKRGQNVTFRCDPISEHNRLYWYRQTLGQGPEFLTYFQNEAQLEKSRLLSDRFSAERPKGSFSTLEIQRTEQGDSAMYLCASSAGYRGPGQPQHFGDGTRLSIL.

The chain joins TRBV19 to TRBJ1-2; D call uncertain. Trimming removed 1 base at V and 8 bases at J, with 17 bases between. The CDR3 spans 15 residues. Germline assignment: CDR1 LNHDA and CDR2 SQIVND (reference sequence). CDR3 coding DNA: TGTGCCAGTAGTATAGCTGTGTTGGACTCTGGGGGCTACACCTTC. This encodes CASSIAVLDSGGYTF.

The CDR3 region has the DNA TGTGCCAGCAGTTTCCCCCATTGGACTAGCGGGAATTCCTACGAGCAGTACTTC. It yields the protein CASSFPHWTSGNSYEQYF. The gene calls are TRBV28 and TRBJ2-7; the match to TRBD2 covers 12 bases. V trimming: 3 bases; J trimming: 1 base; junction bases outside the gene matches: 10. The CDR3 contains 18 residues. Germline V gene sequence: CDR1 MDHEN, CDR2 SYDVKM.

The J gene is TRBJ2-5, the V gene TRBV9, with 7 bases identical to TRBD2. The CDR3 is made up of 15 amino acids. Unmatched junction bases numbered 3, after V lost 0 bases and J lost 1 base. CDR1 and CDR2 (germline): SGDLS, YYNGEE. CDR3 amino acids: CASSVAGGPQETQYF. DNA of the CDR3: TGTGCCAGCAGCGTAGCGGGGGGTCCCCAAGAGACCCAGTACTTC.

The gene calls are TRBV5-1 and TRBJ2-5; D is perhaps TRBD2 (5 bases). V shed 1 base and J shed 4 bases, with 14 bases lying between them. The CDR3 is 15 amino acids. CDR1 and CDR2 (germline): SGHRS, YFSETQ. CDR3 residues: CASSLSGSVGETQYF. The CDR3 DNA reads TGCGCCAGCAGCTTGTCGGGGTCCGTAGGAGAGACCCAGTACTTC.

This clone was seen only a few times. This sequence joins TRBV5-1 and TRBJ1-1; D ambiguous. V lost 0 bases, J lost 1 base, and 10 bases lay in between. The germline CDR1 and CDR2 sequences are SGHRS and YFSETQ. The CDR3 is 15 amino acids. The CDR3 DNA is TGCGCCAGCAGCTTGGGTCGCAGGTCGAACACTGAAGCTTTCTTT. Its protein product is CASSLGRRSNTEAFF.

This clone has a single count. The rearrangement uses TRBV19 and TRBJ2-1; D unresolved. Germline lookup yields CDR1 LNHDA and CDR2 SQIVND (reference sequence). This CDR3 is 12 amino acids long. V lost 5 bases, J lost 4 bases, and 6 bases lay in between. The CDR3 spells CASSPTYNEQFF. Here the CDR3 DNA reads TGTGCCAGTAGTCCGACATACAATGAGCAGTTCTTC. The full variable domain, its missing parts supplied by reference TRBV19 and TRBJ2-1, is DGGITQSPKYLFRKEGQNVTLSCEQNLNHDAMYWYRQDPGQGLRLIYYSQIVNDFQKGDIAEGYSVSREKKESFPLTVTSAQKNPTAFYLCASSPTYNEQFFGPGTRLTVL.

J is TRBJ2-1 and V is TRBV7-2, with TRBD1 matching 7 bases. With V trimmed by 5 bases and J by 7 bases, 11 bases remained unmatched. Germline CDR1 and CDR2: SGHTA and FQGNSA. This CDR3 spans 15 amino acids. This CDR3 is CASSARQGWLNEQFF. CDR3 sequence (DNA): TGTGCCAGCAGCGCGAGACAGGGCTGGTTGAATGAGCAGTTCTTC. Together with reference TRBV7-2 and TRBJ2-1, the CDR3 gives the full variable domain: GAGVSQSPSNKVTEKGKDVELRCDPISGHTALYWYRQSLGQGLEFLIYFQGNSAPDKSGLPSDRFSAERTGGSVSTLTIQRTQQEDSAVYLCASSARQGWLNEQFFGPGTRLTVL.

The genes are TRBV6-1 and TRBJ2-5, with D perhaps matching TRBD2 (6 bases). V lost 5 bases, J lost 1 base, and 14 bases lay in between. The CDR3 contains 15 residues. Per the germline V gene, CDR1 is MNHNS and CDR2 is SASEGT. The CDR3 region is CASSMGPSVQETQYF. The CDR3 nucleotides read TGTGCCAGCAGTATGGGACCTAGCGTCCAAGAGACCCAGTACTTC.

The rearrangement links TRBV7-6 to TRBJ2-2; TRBD2 matches at 13 bases. Germline CDR1 SGHVS, CDR2 FNYEAQ. Trimming took 5 bases from V and 7 from J; bases not matched to a gene: 13. The CDR3 runs 18 residues. The CDR3 sequence is CASSPWTSGRGQGGELFF. For the CDR3, the DNA is TGTGCCAGCAGCCCCTGGACTAGCGGGAGAGGTCAGGGCGGGGAGCTGTTTTTT.

The chain links TRBV9 to TRBJ2-7; 8 positions agree with TRBD1. The germline CDR1 and CDR2 sequences are SGDLS and YYNGEE. V lost 3 bases to trimming and J lost 1 base; unmatched junction nucleotides: 3. The CDR3 is 14 residues long. The CDR3: CASSEGQGSYEQYF. The CDR3 DNA reads as TGTGCCAGCAGCGAAGGACAGGGTTCCTACGAGCAGTACTTC.

The CDR3 reads CASSQTTGTTYEQYF. The CDR3 nucleotides are TGCGCCAGCAGCCAAACAACCGGGACTACCTACGAGCAGTACTTC. V usage is TRBV4-3 and J usage is TRBJ2-7; 7 positions agree with TRBD2. Germline V CDR1 and CDR2: LGHNA, YSLEER. After removal of 2 bases from V and 2 bases from J, the junction contained 6 bases not matched to a gene. This CDR3 comprises 15 residues.

The genes are TRBV10-3 and TRBJ2-3; TRBD2 matches 8 bases. V was pared by 8 bases and J by 3 bases, with 4 bases of the junction left unmatched. The germline CDR1 and CDR2 sequences are ENHRY and SYGVKD. CDR3 length: 13 amino acids. The CDR3 loop is CAIYSGETDTQYF. Written as DNA, the CDR3 is TGTGCCATCTATAGCGGGGAAACAGATACGCAGTATTTT.

In this sample, this clone turned up once. V gene TRBV5-6 combines with J gene TRBJ1-2; 7 bases line up with TRBD1. Trimming at V came to 4 bases and at J to 2 bases, leaving 5 bases not matched to a gene. Germline-derived CDR1 and CDR2 are SGHDT and YYEEEE. The CDR3 contains 14 residues. The CDR3 reads CASSNRGGNYGYTF. In nucleotides, the CDR3 is TGTGCCAGCAGCAACAGGGGAGGAAACTATGGCTACACCTTC.

This chain links TRBV28 with TRBJ1-4, with a tentative D call TRBD1 (6 bases). This CDR3 contains 15 residues. V was shortened by 6 bases and J by 4 bases, with 15 bases between the two germline ends. Germline V CDR1 and CDR2: MDHEN, SYDVKM. For the CDR3, the DNA is TGTGCCAGCAGAGATCAGGGGCTGGGTAATGAAAAACTGTTTTTT. This encodes CASRDQGLGNEKLFF. Combining the CDR3 with reference TRBV28 and TRBJ1-4 gives the whole variable domain DVKVTQSSRYLVKRTGEKVFLECVQDMDHENMFWYRQDPGLGLRLIYFSYDVKMKEKGDIPEGYSVSREKKERFSLILESASTNQTSMYLCASRDQGLGNEKLFFGSGTQLSVL.

This clone was detected only once. This chain links TRBV4-2 with TRBJ2-1, with TRBD2 matching 14 bases. Germline assignment: CDR1 LGHNA and CDR2 YNFKEQ. The CDR3 covers 17 residues. Trimming cost V 0 bases and J 8 bases; bases outside gene matches: 6. The CDR3: CASSQDPGTSGSYEQFF. Written as DNA, the CDR3 is TGTGCCAGCAGCCAAGATCCTGGGACTAGCGGGAGTTATGAGCAGTTCTTC.

The gene calls are TRBV30 and TRBJ2-4, with D perhaps matching TRBD1 (6 bases). The V end was cut by 2 bases, the J end by 1 base, with 24 bases between. Germline V CDR1 and CDR2: GTSNPN, SVGIG (reference sequence). This CDR3 has 19 amino acids. The CDR3 reads CAWSSKQGWGYMAKNIQYF. The CDR3 DNA follows: TGTGCCTGGAGTTCTAAACAGGGATGGGGTTATATGGCCAAAAACATTCAGTACTTC.

Details on this clone: The same CDR3 can be traced to other DNA sequences in this sample. This rearrangement joins TRBV5-1 to TRBJ1-4; 7 bases agree with TRBD1. The CDR3 totals 14 residues. Germline CDR1 reads SGHRS; CDR2 reads YFSETQ. The ends lost 4 bases at V and 4 bases at J; junction bases unmatched: 4. CDR3 protein: CASSRDRVNEKLFF. The DNA for the CDR3 is TGCGCCAGCAGCCGAGACAGGGTTAATGAAAAACTGTTTTTT.

The CDR3 nucleotides are TGTGCCAGCAGTTTGTTGATGGGGCAGGGGGAGTACTTC. Translated, it gives CASSLLMGQGEYF. The J gene is TRBJ2-7, the V gene TRBV28, with 7 bases identical to TRBD1. Germline V CDR1 and CDR2: MDHEN, SYDVKM. The CDR3 has 13 residues. The trim removed 3 bases at V and 11 bases at J, leaving 10 bases unmatched.

The V and J genes are TRBV28 and TRBJ2-3, with D perhaps TRBD2 (5 bases). Germline CDR1 and CDR2: MDHEN and SYDVKM. This CDR3 is 11 amino acids long. V lost 11 bases, J lost 2 bases, and 8 bases lay in between. The CDR3 protein is CASRDTDTQYF. CDR3 DNA sequence: TGTGCCTCGAGGGACACAGATACGCAGTATTTT.